The clone carrying this TCR beta chain was seen a handful of times. Its antigen is currently unknown. The data derive from a study of T cells in Graves' hyperthyroidism and ophthalmopathy. The study, taken as a whole, reports: Model output signaled ophthalmopathy a median approximately 6 months ahead of onset. In the analysis, a 13 V-J model separated ophthalmopathy from stable hyperthyroidism. Among clonotypes expanded in thyroid above 0.001, most were also found in blood.

The source material, RNA transcripts, was used to amplify TCR beta CDR3 regions. The HTBI primer set was used in a first-round RT-PCR of the TCR CDR3. TCRdb used MiXCR to reprocess the multiplex PCR reads, holding one entry per CDR3 protein. The repertoire holds under 650,000 distinct CDR3 sequences, with around 15% as singletons. The diagnostic basis comprised clinical symptoms, serum thyroxine and TRAb, thyroid ultrasound and orbital computed tomography. Germline assignment: CDR1 SGHVS and CDR2 FQNEAQ. V dropped 4 bases and J dropped 0; count of bases not matched to a gene: 14. The CDR3 covers 19 residues.

The sequence was obtained from a woman between 25 and 40 years old with Graves' hyperthyroidism. The sample consisted of blood. The chain joins TRBV7-8 to TRBJ2-2; 7 bases line up with TRBD2. The CDR3 nucleotides read TGTGCCAGCAGCTCGGCCGTGATGGGCGGGAGACCGAACACCGGGGAGCTGTTTTTT. Protein sequence: CASSSAVMGGRPNTGELFF.